The 27 T cell receptor beta chains below all came from one sample that was sequenced in a study of blood T cell repertoires in COVID-19. Data came from immunoSEQ multiplex PCR; TCRdb stores just in-frame clones and leaves some out. The sample contains under 300,000 clones, approximately 83% of which appear only once. Sample: peripheral blood. The source of these receptors is a woman between 70 and 85 years old with acute or convalescent COVID-19.

V and J are TRBV11-1 and TRBJ1-6; D is ambiguous. The CDR3 is 14 amino acids. The germline V gene has CDR1 SGHAT and CDR2 FQDESV (reference sequence). The V end lost 6 bases, the J end lost 2 bases, and 8 bases lay between the germline ends. CDR3 DNA sequence: TGTGCCAGCAGACGCAGTACCTATAATTCACCCCTCCACTTT. It translates to CASRRSTYNSPLHF.

The J gene is TRBJ2-1, the V gene TRBV3-1 (or the pseudogene TRBV3-2), with D possibly matching TRBD2 (6 bases). Germline V gene lookup returns CDR1 LGHDT and CDR2 YNNKEL (reference sequence). With 4 bases removed from V and 0 bases from J, the gap between germline ends came to 10 bases. This CDR3 region has 15 residues. As DNA, the CDR3 is TGTGCCAGCAGCCGGGACTTTGGCTCCTACAATGAGCAGTTCTTC. Translation gives CASSRDFGSYNEQFF.

This clone has only one observation. This chain connects TRBV2 to TRBJ1-2, with a weak D call TRBD1 (5 bases). CDR1 and CDR2 from the germline V gene are SNHLY and FYNNEI. Trimming shortened V by 5 bases and J by 6 bases, and 16 bases separated the two germline ends. This CDR3 has 14 amino acids. The CDR3 nucleotides are TGTGCCAGCAGTTCTGGGGCCAGGGTGAATGGCTACACCTTC. The encoded protein is CASSSGARVNGYTF.

This rearrangement joins TRBV5-4 to TRBJ1-2, with TRBD1 matching over 7 bases. Trimming removed 3 bases from V and 4 bases from J; junction bases left unmatched: 9. CDR3 size: 15 residues. Germline values: CDR1 SGHNT, CDR2 YYREEE (reference sequence). The CDR3 here is CASSYGQDLGYGYTF. In nucleotides, the CDR3 is TGTGCCAGCAGCTACGGACAGGATCTTGGCTATGGCTACACCTTC.

V usage is TRBV4-2 and J usage is TRBJ1-4; D may be TRBD1 (5 bases). From germline, CDR1 is LGHNA and CDR2 YNFKEQ. This CDR3 comprises 13 residues. V was cut by 7 bases and J by 3 bases, with 9 bases left in between. The chain's CDR3 is CASNRNANEKLFF. The CDR3 region has the DNA TGTGCCAGCAACAGGAATGCTAATGAAAAACTGTTTTTT.

The chain recombines TRBV5-1 with TRBJ2-7; the D gene is possibly TRBD1 (6 bases). V was shortened by 2 bases and J by 6 bases, with 6 bases between the two germline ends. Germline CDR1 and CDR2: SGHRS and YFSETQ. This CDR3 contains 11 residues. This chain's CDR3 is CASSFRGEQYF. The CDR3 coding sequence is TGCGCCAGCAGCTTCAGGGGCGAGCAGTACTTC.

The chain uses TRBV30 and TRBJ1-2; tentatively, D is TRBD1 (5 bases). The germline V and J ends were trimmed by 8 bases and 4 bases, with 14 bases remaining between them. The CDR3 totals 12 residues. The germline V gene has CDR1 GTSNPN and CDR2 SVGIG (reference sequence). CDR3 in amino acids: CAAWTRRYGYTF. The CDR3 DNA is TGTGCCGCTTGGACACGACGCTATGGCTACACCTTC.

The chain links TRBV11-2 to TRBJ2-3, with D tentatively TRBD2 (6 bases). The CDR3 is 16 residues long. The V end was cut by 3 bases, the J end by 5 bases, with 18 bases between. Per germline, CDR1 SGHAT and CDR2 FQNNGV. The CDR3 region has the DNA TGTGCCAGCAGCTTTGGTAGACTAGGGGCCGGAGATACGCAGTATTTT. Translated: CASSFGRLGAGDTQYF.

The rearrangement uses TRBV3-1 (or the pseudogene TRBV3-2) and TRBJ1-1; 8 bases line up with TRBD1. This CDR3 spans 12 amino acids. V shed 5 bases and J 11 bases; nucleotides not matched to a gene: 7. CDR1 LGHDT and CDR2 YNNKEL come from the germline V gene (reference sequence). The CDR3 reads CASSDPGGAAFF. For the CDR3, the DNA is TGTGCCAGCAGCGACCCAGGGGGCGCGGCTTTCTTT.

V is TRBV5-1 and J is TRBJ2-1, with 12 bases that match TRBD2. This CDR3 comprises 18 residues. J gave up 7 bases and V 0 bases, and 11 bases lay outside the gene matches. Germline V gene lookup returns CDR1 SGHRS and CDR2 YFSETQ. The CDR3 region has the DNA TGCGCCAGCAGCTTGGCACGGGCTAGCGGGGGGGCAAGGAATGAGCAGTTCTTC. It translates to CASSLARASGGARNEQFF.

The chain carries TRBV11-3 and TRBJ2-5; perhaps TRBD1 as D (6 bases). The V and J ends lost 0 bases and 4 bases respectively, with 9 bases between them. CDR3 length: 14 amino acids. Germline CDR1 reads SGHNT; CDR2 reads YENEEA. The CDR3 here is CASSLEGAVETQYF. The CDR3 coding sequence is TGTGCCAGCAGCTTAGAGGGGGCCGTAGAGACCCAGTACTTC.

The chain joins TRBV5-1 to TRBJ2-5; 8 bases line up with TRBD2. Germline values: CDR1 SGHRS, CDR2 YFSETQ. The CDR3 has 15 amino acids. Trimming cost V 5 bases and J 3 bases; bases outside gene matches: 9. The CDR3 loop reads CASRASGGSEETQYF. CDR3 nucleotide sequence: TGCGCCAGCAGGGCAAGCGGGGGCTCTGAAGAGACCCAGTACTTC.

This clone appeared once. This chain links TRBV7-9 with TRBJ1-2, with 7 bases matching TRBD1. Trimming at V came to 4 bases and at J to 8 bases, leaving 10 bases not matched to a gene. Germline loops: CDR1 SEHNR, CDR2 FQNEAQ (reference sequence). The CDR3 has 14 amino acids. In DNA form, the CDR3 reads TGTGCCAGCAGCTCACGGGACAGATCGGCCGGCTACACCTTC. It codes for CASSSRDRSAGYTF.

CDR3 in DNA: TGTGCCAGCAGCCCCACAGGGCTGGGGACAGATACGCAGTATTTT. This gives the protein CASSPTGLGTDTQYF. The chain uses TRBV5-5 and TRBJ2-3; the D gene is possibly TRBD1 (6 bases). The V gene lost 4 bases and the J gene lost 3 bases, with 15 bases spanning the gap. Germline CDR1 SGHKS, CDR2 YYEKEE (reference sequence). This CDR3 has 15 residues. The whole variable domain, remainder taken from reference TRBV5-5 and TRBJ2-3, is DAGVTQSPTHLIKTRGQQVTLRCSPISGHKSVSWYQQVLGQGPQFIFQYYEKEERGRGNFPDRFSARQFPNYSSELNVNALLLGDSALYLCASSPTGLGTDTQYFGPGTRLTVL.

The rearrangement links TRBV11-2 to TRBJ1-1; D is perhaps TRBD1 (6 bases). Germline loops: CDR1 SGHAT, CDR2 FQNNGV. Trimming took off 4 bases at V and 5 bases at J, with 14 bases between the two ends. There are 14 residues in the CDR3. CDR3: CASSWGQRGTEAFF. The CDR3 DNA is TGTGCCAGCAGCTGGGGGCAACGAGGTACTGAAGCTTTCTTT.

The J gene is TRBJ1-2, the V gene TRBV11-2, with TRBD1 matching 9 bases. CDR3 size: 14 residues. The germline gives CDR1 SGHAT, CDR2 FQNNGV. Trimming cost V 6 bases and J 2 bases; bases outside gene matches: 4. CDR3 loop: CASRPGQGNYGYTF. CDR3 DNA sequence: TGTGCCAGCAGACCGGGACAGGGAAACTATGGCTACACCTTC.

The table lists this clone with a count of one. The V and J genes are TRBV18 and TRBJ2-1; TRBD2 matches 7 bases. With 2 bases clipped from V and 0 bases from J, the junction kept 7 bases outside the gene matches. CDR3 length: 17 amino acids. Germline V gene lookup returns CDR1 KGHSH and CDR2 LQKENI. CDR3 sequence (DNA): TGTGCCAGCTCACCAAATCTGGGCGGGGGCTCCTACAATGAGCAGTTCTTC. Protein product: CASSPNLGGGSYNEQFF.

The CDR3 is CASSYSAGEKLFF. CDR3 DNA sequence: TGTGCCAGCAGTTACTCGGCAGGGGAGAAACTGTTTTTT. This rearrangement joins TRBV6-5 to TRBJ1-4, with a possible D match to TRBD1 (6 bases). This CDR3 contains 13 residues. Germline V CDR1 and CDR2: MNHEY, SVGAGI. V dropped 0 bases and J dropped 11 bases, with 10 bases sitting between them.

In its sample, this clone was seen once. The chain has TRBV19 and TRBJ1-2; D not certain. CDR3 length equals 13 residues. The germline gives CDR1 LNHDA, CDR2 SQIVND (reference sequence). The V end was cut by 3 bases, the J end by 3 bases, with 8 bases between. The CDR3 protein is CASSIGGYYGYTF. The DNA of the CDR3 is TGTGCCAGTAGTATCGGAGGGTACTATGGCTACACCTTC.

The rearrangement uses TRBV9 and TRBJ1-3; possibly TRBD1 for D (5 bases). Trimming pared 1 base from V and 0 bases from J, leaving 8 bases between. The CDR3 spans 15 residues. CDR1 is SGDLS, CDR2 YYNGEE, per germline. The CDR3 here is CASSVKGNSGNTIYF. CDR3 nucleotides: TGTGCCAGCAGCGTAAAGGGGAACTCTGGAAACACCATATATTTT.

For this clone: The identical CDR3 is also encoded by other nucleotide sequences in the sample. The chain links TRBV19 to TRBJ1-2, with 7 bases identical to TRBD1. V trimming: 3 bases; J trimming: 4 bases; junction bases outside the gene matches: 2. The CDR3 covers 13 residues. Germline CDR1 is LNHDA and CDR2 is SQIVND (reference sequence). CDR3 sequence reads: CASSIQGGYGYTF. The CDR3 DNA follows: TGTGCCAGTAGTATCCAGGGGGGCTATGGCTACACCTTC.

The chain employs TRBV7-3 and TRBJ2-5, with D perhaps matching TRBD2 (5 bases). This CDR3 has 13 amino acids. V shed 4 bases and J shed 2 bases, with 8 bases lying between them. The V gene's germline CDR1 is SGHTA and CDR2 FQGTGA. CDR3 nucleotide sequence: TGTGCCAGCAGCTCGACTAATCAAGAGACCCAGTACTTC. Its translation is CASSSTNQETQYF. The whole variable domain, remainder taken from reference TRBV7-3 and TRBJ2-5, is GAGVSQTPSNKVTEKGKYVELRCDPISGHTALYWYRQSLGQGPEFLIYFQGTGAADDSGLPNDRFFAVRPEGSVSTLKIQRTERGDSAVYLCASSSTNQETQYFGPGTRLLVL.

This clone was seen repeatedly, ten times or more. V gene TRBV4-1 combines with J gene TRBJ2-6, with D tentatively TRBD1 (5 bases). CDR3 length equals 17 residues. Trimming left V 1 base short and J 1 base short, with 11 bases between. The germline gives CDR1 MGHRA, CDR2 YSYEKL. The CDR3 loop reads CASSQGHTGSGANVLTF. CDR3 nucleotides: TGCGCCAGCAGCCAAGGGCACACAGGATCTGGGGCCAACGTCCTGACTTTC.

The J gene is TRBJ1-2, the V gene TRBV5-1; 8 positions match TRBD1. This CDR3 spans 15 amino acids. J lost 7 bases, V lost 0 bases, and 8 bases had no gene match. Germline CDR1 reads SGHRS; CDR2 reads YFSETQ. The DNA of the CDR3 is TGCGCCAGCAGCTTGGCCCAGGGGGCGGTGGTTGGCTACACCTTC. Translation: CASSLAQGAVVGYTF.

J is TRBJ2-4 and V is TRBV4-1; 7 bases fit TRBD2. Germline CDR1 and CDR2: MGHRA and YSYEKL. V gave up 3 bases and J gave up 6 bases; unmatched junction bases: 14. The CDR3 length is 17 residues. The chain's CDR3 is CASSHPSGRGAGNIQYF. CDR3 DNA sequence: TGCGCCAGCAGCCATCCATCTGGGAGGGGCGCGGGAAACATTCAGTACTTC.

The V call is TRBV2, the J call TRBJ2-1, with 13 bases aligning to TRBD2. This CDR3 region has 15 residues. Germline V gene lookup returns CDR1 SNHLY and CDR2 FYNNEI. The trim removed 6 bases at V and 6 bases at J, leaving 5 bases unmatched. CDR3 sequence: CASRLAGGQGNEQFF. CDR3 DNA: TGTGCCAGCAGACTAGCGGGGGGGCAGGGCAATGAGCAGTTCTTC.

This clone was seen a few times. J is TRBJ1-1 and V is TRBV15; TRBD1 aligns across 9 bases. Germline lookup yields CDR1 LNHNV and CDR2 YYDKDF (reference sequence). V lost 0 bases, J lost 11 bases, and 4 bases stayed unmatched. The length of the CDR3 is 13 residues. CDR3 DNA: TGTGCCACCAGCAGAGAAGGGACAGGGTACGCTTTCTTT. It yields the protein CATSREGTGYAFF. Supplemented by reference TRBV15 and TRBJ1-1, the full variable domain reads DAMVIQNPRYQVTQFGKPVTLSCSQTLNHNVMYWYQQKSSQAPKLLFHYYDKDFNNEADTPDNFQSRRPNTSFCFLDIRSPGLGDTAMYLCATSREGTGYAFFGQGTRLTVV.